This T cell receptor beta chain was identified in a study of T cells in Graves' hyperthyroidism and ophthalmopathy. Points from the study as a whole: In validation, the model predicted ophthalmopathy. These predictions came a median about 6.5 months before onset. A model of 13 V-J features distinguished ophthalmopathy from stable hyperthyroidism.

Blood was sampled at initial diagnosis of hyperthyroidism, prior to onset of any ophthalmopathy symptoms. The PBMCs were taken from over 9.5 ml of fresh peripheral blood. TCR beta CDR3 regions were amplified from RNA transcripts. A set of HTBI primers served as the primers for a first-round RT-PCR of the TCR CDR3. TCRdb reprocessed the multiplex PCR reads with MiXCR, giving one entry per CDR3 protein. The profile shows hundreds of thousands of distinct CDR3 sequences, roughly 20% of them singletons. In the case of this clonotype: The antigen remains unidentified.

Trimming removed 7 bases at V and 3 bases at J, with 12 bases between. The CDR3 consists of 13 residues. From germline, CDR1 is SEHNR and CDR2 FQNEAQ (reference sequence). This chain joins TRBV7-9 and TRBJ1-2; no definite D call. Source material: blood. This clonotype originated in a woman aged 45-60 years with Graves' hyperthyroidism that later progressed to Graves' ophthalmopathy. CDR3 bases: TGTGCCAGCAATAATATAGAAGACTATGGCTACACCTTC. The encoded protein is CASNNIEDYGYTF.